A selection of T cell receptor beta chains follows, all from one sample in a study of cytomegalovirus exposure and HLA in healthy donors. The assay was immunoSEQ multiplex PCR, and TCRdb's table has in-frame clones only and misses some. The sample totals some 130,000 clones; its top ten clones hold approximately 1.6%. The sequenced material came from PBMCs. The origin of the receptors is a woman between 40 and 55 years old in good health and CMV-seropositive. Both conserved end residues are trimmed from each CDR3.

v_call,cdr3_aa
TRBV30,AWSNTGLAGFNF
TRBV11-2,ASSLSGRAPDTQY
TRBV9,ASSGRVGEGLGTDTQY
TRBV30,AWSPPWTGTQY
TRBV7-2,ASSSLTSGRDEQY
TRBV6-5,ASSYVSFSSTDTQY
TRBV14,ASSPRGLGTEAF
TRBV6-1,ASRPPSSSYNEQF
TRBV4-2,ASSQDLAGTNSYNEQF
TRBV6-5,ASRPGLTPDTQY
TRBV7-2,ASSIWLEDTQY
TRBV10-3,AIGTSGRSYEQY
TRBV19,ASSGTGGQPQH
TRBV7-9,ASSPGTEPNQPQH
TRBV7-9,ASSSPRLAGHNEQF
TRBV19,ASSILGETQY
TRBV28,ASSLPLGPGAGNTIY
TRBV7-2,ASSLVGTGAFQPQH
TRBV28,ASSLNRELASYEQY
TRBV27,ASSKKLAGAGEQY
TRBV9,ASSGGPGQGPYEQY
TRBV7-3,ASSFLGTAPNEQF
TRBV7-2,ASSLVGSSYEQY
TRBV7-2,ASSLIAGGGNEQF
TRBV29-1,SGTGGINTEAF
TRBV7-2,ASSSSPGQGSYEQY
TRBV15,ATSRETQPLAKNIQY
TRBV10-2,ASRISGTGELF
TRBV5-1,ASSLGTSGPFSYEQY
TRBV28,ASSFPVAGGIYEQY
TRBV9,ASSAWTATEAF
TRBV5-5,ASSLYSNTEAF
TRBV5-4,ASIGEQGSGELF
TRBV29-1,SVGQGTYGYT
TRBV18,ASSPIAGSTGELF
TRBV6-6,ASSFGTDTQY
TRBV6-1,ASSEWASGSYEQY
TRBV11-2,ASSLDHYEQY
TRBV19,ASSATGQGSSYEQY
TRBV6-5,ASSPSGSDSPLH
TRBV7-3,ASSTRTEANTGELF
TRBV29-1,SVVQGYEQY
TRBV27,ASSFNRRTEAF
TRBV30,AWGRDEGTEAF
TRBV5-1,ASSPMGGNYGYT
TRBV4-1,ASSTTGAYEQY
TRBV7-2,ASSLVTAGGPYEQY
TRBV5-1,ASSLVGRTDTQY
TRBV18,ASSPTDSGANVLT
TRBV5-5,ASSLGLYSNQPQH